Following are 29 T cell receptor beta chains from one sample sequenced in a study of T cell clones after liver transplantation. TCRdb keeps only in-frame clones here, not all; method: immunoSEQ multiplex PCR. Altogether roughly 80,000 clones are present, around four fifths being singletons, with the ten largest covering approximately 2.8%. This specimen consisted of CD4+ T cells from blood, obtained at the 22-month timepoint. The source is a human patient who received a liver transplant. The T cells may partly be graft donor cells.

The rearrangement uses TRBV4-1 and TRBJ2-7; D may correspond to TRBD1 or TRBD2 (5 bases each). Germline CDR1 and CDR2: MGHRA and YSYEKL. V dropped 1 base and J dropped 2 bases, with 12 bases sitting between them. The CDR3 is made up of 15 amino acids. In nucleotides, the CDR3 is TGCGCCAGCAGCCAAGGGGCGAGGGACCCCTACGAGCAGTACTTC. Translation gives CASSQGARDPYEQYF.

The CDR3 is CAISPTGTGANVLTF. CDR3 in DNA: TGTGCCATCAGCCCGACAGGGACTGGGGCCAACGTCCTGACTTTC. The rearrangement uses TRBV10-3 and TRBJ2-6, with 7 nucleotides matching TRBD1. J lost 2 bases, V lost 6 bases, and 4 bases had no gene match. CDR3 length: 15 residues. Germline V gene sequence: CDR1 ENHRY, CDR2 SYGVKD.

By sample share, this clone is medium-sized. V and J are TRBV7-2 and TRBJ2-2, with no clear D. Trimming removed 5 bases from V and 7 bases from J, with 11 bases in between. The CDR3 runs 13 residues. Germline CDR1 and CDR2: SGHTA and FQGNSA. The CDR3 protein is CASSLSYLGELFF. The CDR3 coding sequence is TGTGCCAGCAGCCTCTCCTACCTCGGGGAGCTGTTTTTT.

This chain links TRBV7-8 with TRBJ2-3; tentatively, D is TRBD2 (6 bases). The germline CDR1 and CDR2 sequences are SGHVS and FQNEAQ. The CDR3 covers 15 residues. The V and J ends lost 1 base and 2 bases respectively, with 10 bases between them. In DNA, the CDR3 is TGTGCCAGCAGCTTAGGGAGGGTCCCCACAGATACGCAGTATTTT. It encodes CASSLGRVPTDTQYF.

The chain recombines TRBV7-2 with TRBJ1-5, with 7 bases matching TRBD1. Germline assignment: CDR1 SGHTA and CDR2 FQGNSA. This CDR3 is 14 amino acids long. The J segment lost 7 bases and the V segment lost 5 bases, leaving 8 bases of the junction unmatched. As DNA, the CDR3 is TGTGCCAGCAGCCGCGGAGGGGGCGGCCAGCCCCAGCATTTT. This sequence encodes CASSRGGGGQPQHF.

CDR3 in DNA: TGTGCCAGCAACCTGGGGGGGCTCACAGATACGCAGTATTTT. This codes for CASNLGGLTDTQYF. The chain combines TRBV28 with TRBJ2-3; D is possibly TRBD2 (7 bases). The length of the CDR3 is 14 residues. The germline V and J ends were trimmed by 7 bases and 2 bases, with 13 bases remaining between them. Germline values: CDR1 MDHEN, CDR2 SYDVKM.

The chain is built from TRBV6-1 and TRBJ2-1; 13 positions match TRBD2. CDR3 length: 17 amino acids. Germline CDR1 reads MNHNS; CDR2 reads SASEGT. V gave up 4 bases and J gave up 9 bases; unmatched junction bases: 12. The CDR3 bases are TGTGCCAGCAGTGCCCGACTAGCGGGGGGCCGTATTGGTGAGCAGTTCTTC. Protein sequence: CASSARLAGGRIGEQFF.

This clone was counted once. V gene TRBV1 combines with J gene TRBJ2-4; the table names TRBD2, a call not compared with the DNA. TRBV1 is a pseudogene locus. CDR3 length: 16 amino acids. The CDR3 loop reads CTSSGTSELAKNIQYF. The CDR3 nucleotides are TGCACCAGCAGCGGGACTAGCGAACTAGCCAAAAACATTCAGTACTTC.

This clone was counted once. The V gene is TRBV7-2, the J gene TRBJ2-1; 8 positions agree with TRBD2. The CDR3 extends over 14 amino acids. Trimming at V came to 6 bases and at J to 7 bases, leaving 8 bases not matched to a gene. CDR1 and CDR2 from the germline V gene are SGHTA and FQGNSA. CDR3 coding DNA: TGTGCCAGCAGATCCCCCCGGGGGGGAAATGAGCAGTTCTTC. Translation gives CASRSPRGGNEQFF.

The chain joins TRBV30 to TRBJ2-2, with 7 bases that match TRBD2. From germline, CDR1 is GTSNPN and CDR2 SVGIG (reference sequence). The CDR3 extends over 15 amino acids. Trimming took 0 bases from V and 6 from J; bases not matched to a gene: 7. The CDR3 spells CAWSVASGTSGELFF. CDR3 sequence (DNA): TGTGCCTGGAGTGTCGCGAGCGGGACGTCCGGGGAGCTGTTTTTT.

This chain joins TRBV6-1 and TRBJ2-3; 12 bases are shared with TRBD2. The germline gives CDR1 MNHNS, CDR2 SASEGT. The CDR3 runs to 13 residues. J lost 4 bases, V lost 11 bases, and 4 bases had no gene match. CDR3 coding DNA: TGTGCCGCTAGCGGGGGGGCCTCAGATACGCAGTATTTT. It yields the protein CAASGGASDTQYF.

The chain couples TRBV19 to TRBJ2-7, with TRBD1 identical over 9 bases. The CDR3 loop spans 14 amino acids. V trimming: 7 bases; J trimming: 0 bases; junction bases outside the gene matches: 4. Germline CDR1 and CDR2: LNHDA and SQIVND (reference sequence). CDR3 DNA: TGTGCCAGTAAAGGACAGGGGAGCTCCTACGAGCAGTACTTC. Encoded protein: CASKGQGSSYEQYF. The variable domain in full, completed from reference TRBV19 and TRBJ2-7, reads DGGITQSPKYLFRKEGQNVTLSCEQNLNHDAMYWYRQDPGQGLRLIYYSQIVNDFQKGDIAEGYSVSREKKESFPLTVTSAQKNPTAFYLCASKGQGSSYEQYFGPGTRLTVT.

The chain recombines TRBV27 with TRBJ1-2; possible D gene TRBD1, 6 bases. V was clipped by 4 bases and J by 0 bases, with 18 bases between them. Germline CDR1 is MNHEY and CDR2 is SMNVEV (reference sequence). This CDR3 has 17 amino acids. The CDR3 nucleotides read TGTGCCAGCAGTTCGAGCCCCTCGGACAGAGCTAACTATGGCTACACCTTC. Translating it yields CASSSSPSDRANYGYTF.

This sequence joins TRBV6-6 and TRBJ1-5; 8 positions agree with TRBD1. The CDR3 runs to 14 residues. Losses at the gene ends were 5 bases for V and 2 bases for J; bases not matched to a gene: 2. The germline gives CDR1 MNHNY, CDR2 SVGAGI (reference sequence). CDR3 in DNA: TGTGCCAGCAGTGGACAGGGACGCAATCAGCCCCAGCATTTT. Amino acid sequence: CASSGQGRNQPQHF.

The chain is built from TRBV7-2 and TRBJ2-5; D is possibly TRBD2 (6 bases). Germline V gene lookup returns CDR1 SGHTA and CDR2 FQGNSA. This CDR3 has 14 residues. Trimming pared 2 bases from V and 4 bases from J, leaving 11 bases between. The chain's CDR3 is CASSLSGSGETQYF. The DNA of the CDR3 is TGTGCCAGCAGCTTAAGCGGGTCTGGAGAGACCCAGTACTTC.

The chain has TRBV6-6 and TRBJ2-2, with D uncertain. CDR3 length: 15 residues. Trimming removed 2 bases at V and 3 bases at J, with 10 bases between. In germline, CDR1 is MNHNY, CDR2 SVGAGI (reference sequence). The CDR3, as DNA: TGTGCCAGCAGTTACCCCTTAACCGACACCGGGGAGCTGTTTTTT. Protein: CASSYPLTDTGELFF.

The CDR3 loop reads CASSPSAGGRTDTQYF. In DNA, the CDR3 is TGTGCCAGCAGCCCCTCGGCGGGGGGACGCACAGATACGCAGTATTTT. The chain recombines TRBV9 with TRBJ2-3; 8 bases map to TRBD2. CDR1 and CDR2 from the germline V gene are SGDLS and YYNGEE. The CDR3 totals 16 residues. V lost 4 bases, J lost 1 base, and 8 bases stayed unmatched.

This rearrangement joins TRBV28 to TRBJ1-5; D remains unclear. Germline CDR1 is MDHEN and CDR2 is SYDVKM. Deletions cut 7 bases from V and 2 bases from J, with 15 bases between. CDR3 length: 15 amino acids. CDR3 sequence: CASTHRGRRNQPQHF. The DNA of the CDR3 is TGTGCCAGCACCCATCGTGGGAGGCGCAATCAGCCCCAGCATTTT.

The rearrangement uses TRBV6-6 and TRBJ1-3, with unresolved D. V gave up 2 bases and J gave up 0 bases, with 5 bases separating them. CDR1 and CDR2 (germline): MNHNY, SVGAGI (reference sequence). The length of the CDR3 is 14 residues. CDR3 amino acids: CASSYAGSGNTIYF. The CDR3 DNA reads as TGTGCCAGCAGTTACGCGGGCTCTGGAAACACCATATATTTT.

The genes are TRBV12-5 and TRBJ2-7; D is unresolved. V was trimmed by 3 bases and J by 5 bases, leaving 11 bases between them. The CDR3 sequence is 13 residues long. Germline values: CDR1 LGHNT, CDR2 FRNRAP. The CDR3 sequence: CASGFGDSNEQYF. The DNA of the CDR3 is TGTGCTAGTGGTTTTGGCGATTCGAACGAGCAGTACTTC.

This clone was detected once. The V call is TRBV5-1, the J call TRBJ2-5, with 10 bases lining up with TRBD2. CDR3 length: 16 amino acids. CDR1 SGHRS and CDR2 YFSETQ come from the germline V gene. V was clipped by 0 bases and J by 2 bases; unmatched bases: 4. CDR3: CASSLGAGGIQETQYF. The CDR3 nucleotides read TGCGCCAGCAGCTTGGGAGCGGGGGGGATACAAGAGACCCAGTACTTC.

The chain couples TRBV28 to TRBJ1-5; 7 nucleotides align to TRBD1. V shed 7 bases, J shed 0 bases, and the junction held 3 bases outside the gene matches. This CDR3 spans 14 amino acids. Germline loops: CDR1 MDHEN, CDR2 SYDVKM. As DNA, the CDR3 is TGTGCCAGCATACAGGGGAATAGCAATCAGCCCCAGCATTTT. It codes for CASIQGNSNQPQHF.

This clone appeared once. This sequence joins TRBV27 and TRBJ2-1; 14 nucleotides line up with TRBD2. The germline V gene has CDR1 MNHEY and CDR2 SMNVEV (reference sequence). With 5 bases clipped from V and 8 bases from J, the junction kept 11 bases outside the gene matches. The CDR3 length is 17 residues. The CDR3: CASSPSGTSGSIHEQFF. The CDR3 DNA reads TGTGCCAGCAGTCCCAGTGGGACTAGCGGGAGTATCCATGAGCAGTTCTTC.

The chain joins TRBV19 to TRBJ1-2; 8 bases align to TRBD1. The CDR3 contains 15 residues. V lost 4 bases, J lost 6 bases, and 10 bases stayed unmatched. Germline assignment: CDR1 LNHDA and CDR2 SQIVND (reference sequence). The CDR3 loop reads CASSTGDRILHGYTF. CDR3 coding DNA: TGTGCCAGTAGTACTGGGGACAGGATCCTCCATGGCTACACCTTC.

The gene calls are TRBV7-2 and TRBJ1-6, with TRBD1 identical over 7 bases. The germline gives CDR1 SGHTA, CDR2 FQGNSA. This CDR3 has 16 amino acids. V shed 3 bases and J 5 bases; nucleotides not matched to a gene: 7. The DNA for the CDR3 is TGTGCCAGCAGCTTCCAGGGGGGCGCCGATAATTCACCCCTCCACTTT. Its protein is CASSFQGGADNSPLHF.

The chain joins TRBV11-2 to TRBJ1-2; perhaps TRBD1 as D (5 bases). Deletions cut 6 bases from V and 1 base from J, with 18 bases between. This CDR3 has 16 amino acids. CDR1 is SGHAT, CDR2 FQNNGV, per germline. In nucleotides, the CDR3 is TGTGCCAGCAGTTCTACCCGGGACGACTATAACTATGGCTACACCTTC. As protein: CASSSTRDDYNYGYTF.

The CDR3 DNA reads as TGTGCCAGCTTCCCTCCGGGACTAGCGGGAGGGCCGCGGTACGAGCAGTACTTC. Its translation: CASFPPGLAGGPRYEQYF. The V and J genes are TRBV18 and TRBJ2-7, with 16 bases that match TRBD2. The length of the CDR3 is 18 residues. J lost 4 bases, V lost 7 bases, and 13 bases had no gene match. CDR1 KGHSH and CDR2 LQKENI come from the germline V gene. The whole variable domain, filled in from reference TRBV18 and TRBJ2-7, reads NAGVMQNPRHLVRRRGQEARLRCSPMKGHSHVYWYRQLPEEGLKFMVYLQKENIIDESGMPKERFSAEFPKEGPSILRIQQVVRGDSAAYFCASFPPGLAGGPRYEQYFGPGTRLTVT.

CDR3 DNA: TGTGCCAGCAACATACAACAGGGGAGCAATCAGCCCCAGCATTTT. This encodes CASNIQQGSNQPQHF. J is TRBJ1-5 and V is TRBV6-6; TRBD1 matches 7 bases. The ends lost 7 bases at V and 1 base at J; junction bases unmatched: 7. The CDR3 is made up of 15 amino acids. Germline CDR1 and CDR2: MNHNY and SVGAGI (reference sequence).

This chain uses TRBV7-2 with TRBJ1-2; weak D call: TRBD1 (5 bases). The CDR3 totals 14 residues. The germline V gene has CDR1 SGHTA and CDR2 FQGNSA. With 1 base removed from V and 4 bases from J, the gap between germline ends came to 10 bases. The CDR3 is CASSLEGTSYGYTF. The DNA for the CDR3 is TGTGCCAGCAGCTTAGAGGGGACCAGCTATGGCTACACCTTC. Together with reference TRBV7-2 and TRBJ1-2, the CDR3 gives the full variable domain: GAGVSQSPSNKVTEKGKDVELRCDPISGHTALYWYRQSLGQGLEFLIYFQGNSAPDKSGLPSDRFSAERTGGSVSTLTIQRTQQEDSAVYLCASSLEGTSYGYTFGSGTRLTVV.